These 18 T cell receptor beta chains originate from one sample sequenced in a study of shared clonotypes between healthy human individuals. Here immunoSEQ multiplex PCR was the method, and the copy in TCRdb shows in-frame clones only, minus some. The data show over 700,000 clones, with over 60% seen just once and approximately 1.8% held by the top ten. Sample: memory CD4+ T cells sorted from blood. Subset described: CD45RA-negative fraction. The receptors were gathered from a woman aged 25 to 39 in good health.

J is TRBJ2-7 and V is TRBV28; possible D gene TRBD2, 7 bases. Per the germline V gene, CDR1 is MDHEN and CDR2 is SYDVKM. This CDR3 is built from 14 residues. Trimming left V 3 bases short and J 6 bases short, with 15 bases between. This chain's CDR3 is CASSFTGRDGEQYF. The CDR3 bases are TGTGCCAGCAGTTTTACAGGGAGGGATGGCGAGCAGTACTTC.

The chain couples TRBV7-8 to TRBJ2-7; the D gene could be TRBD1 or TRBD2 (5 bases each). Germline values: CDR1 SGHVS, CDR2 FQNEAQ. V was shortened by 5 bases and J by 4 bases, with 12 bases between the two germline ends. This CDR3 is 13 amino acids long. The CDR3 loop is CASSPGTEYEQYF. CDR3 DNA sequence: TGTGCCAGCAGCCCCGGGACCGAATACGAGCAGTACTTC. The full variable domain, rest sourced from reference TRBV7-8 and TRBJ2-7, is GAGVSQSPRYKVAKRGQDVALRCDPISGHVSLFWYQQALGQGPEFLTYFQNEAQLDKSGLPSDRFFAERPEGSVSTLKIQRTQQEDSAVYLCASSPGTEYEQYFGPGTRLTVT.

The chain has TRBV7-9 and TRBJ2-7; D is possibly TRBD2 (6 bases). From germline, CDR1 is SEHNR and CDR2 FQNEAQ (reference sequence). The CDR3 runs to 15 residues. V dropped 3 bases and J dropped 1 base, with 13 bases sitting between them. CDR3 amino acids: CASSFTLATSYEQYF. The DNA for the CDR3 is TGTGCCAGCAGCTTTACGCTAGCGACATCCTACGAGCAGTACTTC.

Concerning this clone itself: A far bigger clonotype differs at one base, so this is likely a read error. V and J are TRBV5-1 and TRBJ1-1, with 9 nucleotides matching TRBD1. CDR1 SGHRS and CDR2 YFSETQ come from the germline V gene. The CDR3 has 14 amino acids. The chain's CDR3 is CTSSLEGQGNEAFF. In DNA, the CDR3 is TGCACCAGCAGCTTGGAGGGACAGGGTAATGAAGCTTTCTTT.

The CDR3: CSGGRDSDSGYTF. In DNA form, the CDR3 reads TGCAGCGGCGGCCGGGACAGTGATTCCGGCTACACCTTC. This chain uses TRBV29-1 with TRBJ1-2; TRBD1 matches 7 bases. CDR3 length: 13 amino acids. Germline V gene sequence: CDR1 SQVTM, CDR2 ANQGSEA. V gave up 7 bases and J gave up 8 bases; unmatched junction bases: 13.

About this clone: The same CDR3 can be traced to other DNA sequences in this sample. V is TRBV2 and J is TRBJ2-7, with D perhaps matching TRBD1 (5 bases). The CDR3 covers 12 residues. V lost 6 bases and J lost 1, with 7 bases in between. Looked up from germline, CDR1 is SNHLY and CDR2 is FYNNEI. CDR3 residues: CASRAGSYEQYF. CDR3 bases: TGTGCCAGCAGGGCAGGGTCCTACGAGCAGTACTTC.

The gene calls are TRBV7-9 and TRBJ2-4; 11 bases align to TRBD2. The V and J ends lost 1 base and 0 bases, in that order; junction bases with no gene match: 8. The germline CDR1 and CDR2 sequences are SEHNR and FQNEAQ (reference sequence). The CDR3 is made up of 19 amino acids. The CDR3 here is CASSLGRLLAGAAKNIQYF. The CDR3 DNA sequence: TGTGCCAGCAGCTTAGGGCGTTTACTAGCGGGAGCAGCCAAAAACATTCAGTACTTC. Full variable domain (remainder filled in from reference TRBV7-9 and TRBJ2-4): DTGVSQNPRHKITKRGQNVTFRCDPISEHNRLYWYRQTLGQGPEFLTYFQNEAQLEKSRLLSDRFSAERPKGSFSTLEIQRTEQGDSAMYLCASSLGRLLAGAAKNIQYFGAGTRLSVL.

This chain links TRBV27 with TRBJ2-3; 7 bases align to TRBD1. CDR1 is MNHEY, CDR2 SMNVEV, per germline (reference sequence). There are 15 residues in the CDR3. Trimming took 5 bases from V and 5 from J; bases not matched to a gene: 10. CDR3 residues: CASSPRDSRGDTQYF. The CDR3 nucleotides are TGTGCCAGCAGTCCCCGGGACAGCCGAGGAGATACGCAGTATTTT.

This rearrangement joins TRBV25-1 to TRBJ2-5; D possibly corresponds to TRBD2 (7 bases). This CDR3 is built from 16 residues. Germline values: CDR1 MGHDK, CDR2 SYGVNS. Between the trimmed V and J ends, which lost 3 bases and 5 bases, there was a span of 19 bases. CDR3 DNA: TGTGCCAGCAGTGAGGGGACTACCGGGGGCCAGGAGACCCAGTACTTC. It encodes CASSEGTTGGQETQYF.

This chain joins TRBV6-1 and TRBJ1-1, with D tentatively TRBD1 (6 bases). The V gene's germline CDR1 is MNHNS and CDR2 SASEGT. The CDR3 spans 16 residues. V lost 2 bases and J lost 0, with 13 bases in between. For the CDR3, the DNA is TGTGCCAGCAGTGAACCGCAGGGGTGGATGAACACTGAAGCTTTCTTT. The encoded protein is CASSEPQGWMNTEAFF.

The J gene is TRBJ1-1, the V gene TRBV19; TRBD1 agrees at 7 bases. The CDR3 is made up of 13 amino acids. Germline V gives CDR1 LNHDA, CDR2 SQIVND (reference sequence). After removal of 9 bases from V and 3 bases from J, the junction contained 7 bases not matched to a gene. The CDR3 spells CASHKRGHTEAFF. CDR3 DNA sequence: TGTGCCAGCCATAAAAGGGGGCACACTGAAGCTTTCTTT.

A note on this clone: The same CDR3 also results from other DNA sequences found in this sample. The rearrangement uses TRBV5-1 and TRBJ2-5, with unresolved D. CDR1 and CDR2 from the germline V gene are SGHRS and YFSETQ. V was shortened by 3 bases and J by 0 bases, with 3 bases between the two germline ends. The CDR3 loop spans 12 amino acids. CDR3 nucleotides: TGCGCCAGCAGCTACTACCAAGAGACCCAGTACTTC. This sequence encodes CASSYYQETQYF. Complete variable domain (other parts from reference TRBV5-1 and TRBJ2-5): KAGVTQTPRYLIKTRGQQVTLSCSPISGHRSVSWYQQTPGQGLQFLFEYFSETQRNKGNFPGRFSGRQFSNSRSEMNVSTLELGDSALYLCASSYYQETQYFGPGTRLLVL.

This clone was counted once. The chain couples TRBV5-1 to TRBJ2-5; a possible D gene is TRBD2 (5 bases). V shed 1 base and J shed 1 base, with 5 bases lying between them. This CDR3 spans 13 amino acids. Germline values: CDR1 SGHRS, CDR2 YFSETQ. The CDR3 nucleotides are TGCGCCAGCAGCTTGAGCGGCCAAGAGACCCAGTACTTC. As protein: CASSLSGQETQYF.

This clone was counted many times. The chain is built from TRBV18 and TRBJ1-4; D is uncertain. Germline loops: CDR1 KGHSH, CDR2 LQKENI. This CDR3 has 14 residues. The V gene lost 3 bases and the J gene lost 8 bases, with 13 bases spanning the gap. The CDR3 region is CASSPSTVREKLFF. The CDR3 DNA follows: TGTGCCAGCTCACCTTCGACGGTACGGGAAAAACTGTTTTTT. The full variable domain, completed using reference TRBV18 and TRBJ1-4, is NAGVMQNPRHLVRRRGQEARLRCSPMKGHSHVYWYRQLPEEGLKFMVYLQKENIIDESGMPKERFSAEFPKEGPSILRIQQVVRGDSAAYFCASSPSTVREKLFFGSGTQLSVL.

This clone was observed a few times. The V call is TRBV6-4, the J call TRBJ2-1, with TRBD1 matching over 8 bases. The V and J ends lost 6 bases and 2 bases, in that order; junction bases with no gene match: 6. The V gene's germline CDR1 is MRHNA and CDR2 SNTAGT. The CDR3 is made up of 15 amino acids. The CDR3: CASSRTGNPYNEQFF. The CDR3 coding sequence is TGTGCCAGCAGCCGGACAGGGAACCCCTACAATGAGCAGTTCTTC.

V usage is TRBV5-1 and J usage is TRBJ2-1, with D possibly matching TRBD2 (5 bases). This CDR3 has 13 residues. V lost 5 bases to trimming and J lost 5 bases, with 11 bases between them. Germline V gives CDR1 SGHRS, CDR2 YFSETQ. The CDR3 nucleotides are TGCGCCAGCAGGACTGGACTGAACAATGAGCAGTTCTTC. Translating gives CASRTGLNNEQFF.

The chain employs TRBV28 and TRBJ2-7; D is uncertain. The CDR3 has 15 residues. In germline, CDR1 is MDHEN, CDR2 SYDVKM. With 1 base removed from V and 4 bases from J, the gap between germline ends came to 14 bases. The CDR3 here is CASSLLYLQGYEQYF. The DNA of the CDR3 is TGTGCCAGCAGTTTATTATACCTTCAAGGTTACGAGCAGTACTTC.

This chain uses TRBV6-5 with TRBJ2-6; D unclear. The V gene lost 7 bases and the J gene lost 4 bases, with 14 bases spanning the gap. Germline loops: CDR1 MNHEY, CDR2 SVGAGI. There are 15 residues in the CDR3. CDR3 DNA sequence: TGTGCCAGCACCCTCTTGACGGCCGGGGCCAACGTCCTGACTTTC. Translation: CASTLLTAGANVLTF.